This is a list of T cell receptor beta chains from one sample in a study of blood T cell repertoires in COVID-19. The assay was immunoSEQ multiplex PCR, and TCRdb's table has in-frame clones only and misses some. The top ten hold over 15% of the sample, which has 71,000 or so clones, about 86% seen once. The sequenced sample was peripheral blood. These receptors were taken from an elderly man in a cohort sampled during active COVID-19. Both conserved end residues are part of each CDR3. The D gene is left open where the match is weak. Clone size, where shown, is once, few, many, or a class for clones that have expanded.

v_call	clone_size	d_call	j_call	cdr3_aa	cdr3_nt
TRBV10-2	-	TRBD1	TRBJ1-1	CASSDSGTGYTEAFF	TGCGCCAGCAGTGACTCCGGGACAGGGTACACTGAAGCTTTCTTT
TRBV10-3	-	TRBD2	TRBJ2-5	CAIRGTSGVQETQYF	TGTGCCATCAGGGGGACTAGCGGGGTCCAAGAGACCCAGTACTTC
TRBV12-3/TRBV12-4	-	-	TRBJ2-5	CASSLLEQETQYF	TGTGCCAGCAGTTTGTTAGAGCAAGAGACCCAGTACTTC
TRBV24-1	once	-	TRBJ2-3	CATSEGTFTSTDTQYF	TGTGCCACCAGTGAGGGGACATTCACTAGCACAGATACGCAGTATTTT
TRBV11-1	-	TRBD1	TRBJ2-5	CASRSDRVQETQYF	TGTGCCAGCAGATCGGACAGGGTCCAAGAGACCCAGTACTTC
TRBV5-1	-	-	TRBJ1-1	CASNPGGKVSTGNTEAFF	TGCGCCAGCAACCCCGGGGGGAAGGTTTCGACAGGGAACACTGAAGCTTTCTTT
TRBV7-2	-	-	TRBJ1-6	CASSLGIQGMSPLHF	TGTGCCAGCAGCTTAGGTATTCAGGGGATGTCACCCCTCCACTTT
TRBV5-1	-	-	TRBJ1-1	CASSLTGNTEAFF	TGCGCCAGCAGCTTAACCGGGAACACTGAAGCTTTCTTT
TRBV5-1	-	-	TRBJ2-2	CASSLSISGAGELFF	TGCGCCAGCAGCTTGAGTATTTCAGGGGCCGGGGAGCTGTTTTTT
TRBV19	-	TRBD1	TRBJ1-5	CASSISGGQPQHF	TGTGCCAGTAGTATATCAGGGGGTCAGCCCCAGCATTTT
TRBV7-2	-	-	TRBJ1-2	CASSPIGRNYGYTF	TGTGCCAGCAGCCCGATCGGGAGAAACTATGGCTACACCTTC
TRBV18	few	-	TRBJ1-5	CASSDEGGNQPQHF	TGTGCCAGCTCAGATGAGGGCGGAAATCAGCCCCAGCATTTT
TRBV6-6	-	-	TRBJ2-1	CASSYSRQYNEQFF	TGTGCCAGCAGTTACAGTCGACAGTACAATGAGCAGTTCTTC
TRBV7-2	few	TRBD2	TRBJ2-2	CASSLGSTSGGNTGELFF	TGTGCCAGCAGCTTAGGGTCCACTAGCGGGGGGAACACCGGGGAGCTGTTTTTT
TRBV5-1	-	-	TRBJ1-2	CASSPPASTYGYTF	TGCGCCAGCAGCCCTCCTGCGTCCACCTATGGCTACACCTTC
TRBV29-1	-	TRBD2	TRBJ2-1	CSVGLAGGSSYNEQFF	TGCAGCGTTGGACTAGCGGGGGGAAGCTCCTACAATGAGCAGTTCTTC
TRBV7-2	-	TRBD2	TRBJ2-5	CASSLSGGAPQYF	TGTGCCAGCAGCTTAAGCGGGGGGGCTCCCCAGTACTTC
TRBV4-3	-	-	TRBJ1-4	CASSQDGVGGTNEKLFF	TGCGCCAGCAGCCAAGATGGGGTGGGGGGAACTAATGAAAAACTGTTTTTT
TRBV7-8	-	TRBD2	TRBJ2-3	CASSIRAGANTDTQYF	TGTGCCAGCAGCATACGAGCGGGGGCCAACACAGATACGCAGTATTTT
TRBV10-3	few	-	TRBJ1-5	CAISEGEGMVYQPQHF	TGTGCCATCAGTGAGGGAGAGGGCATGGTGTATCAGCCCCAGCATTTT
TRBV29-1	-	-	TRBJ1-4	CSVGFSNEKLFF	TGCAGCGTTGGTTTCTCTAATGAAAAACTGTTTTTT
TRBV5-1	-	TRBD2	TRBJ2-2	CASSQGLATGELFF	TGCGCCAGCAGCCAGGGACTAGCGACCGGGGAGCTGTTTTTT
TRBV6-2/TRBV6-3	-	TRBD1	TRBJ1-5	CASSKDRGREGSRPQHF	TGTGCCAGCAGCAAGGACAGGGGGCGAGAGGGTAGTCGGCCCCAGCATTTT
TRBV28	-	-	TRBJ2-4	CAVGGGIVAKNIQYF	TGTGCGGTGGGAGGGGGGATAGTAGCCAAAAACATTCAGTACTTC
TRBV5-1	many	TRBD1	TRBJ2-7	CASSSGQGKVNYYEQYF	TGCGCCAGCAGCTCGGGACAGGGAAAAGTCAATTACTACGAGCAGTACTTC
TRBV2	-	TRBD1	TRBJ2-2	CASRTDRENTGELFF	TGTGCCAGCAGAACCGACAGGGAGAACACCGGGGAGCTGTTTTTT
TRBV5-8	few	-	TRBJ1-3	CASRRPPMTIYF	TGTGCCAGCAGGAGGCCCCCCATGACCATATATTTT
TRBV2	once	TRBD1	TRBJ2-5	CASSVTGGPHETQYF	TGTGCCAGCAGTGTGACAGGGGGTCCTCATGAGACCCAGTACTTC
TRBV19	-	TRBD1	TRBJ1-2	CASRKGASYGYTF	TGTGCCAGTAGAAAGGGGGCGAGCTATGGCTACACCTTC
TRBV11-3	-	-	TRBJ1-1	CASSLGTPNTEAFF	TGTGCCAGCAGCTTAGGGACACCGAACACTGAAGCTTTCTTT
TRBV10-2	-	-	TRBJ2-1	CASSEIALTRGNNEQFF	TGCGCCAGCAGTGAGATAGCTCTGACTCGCGGGAACAATGAGCAGTTCTTC
TRBV7-9	once	-	TRBJ2-5	CASSPPGRGPGETQYF	TGTGCCAGCAGCCCCCCCGGGCGGGGGCCGGGTGAGACCCAGTACTTC
TRBV5-4	-	TRBD1	TRBJ2-7	CASSLRTGYEQYF	TGTGCCAGCAGCTTGCGGACAGGCTACGAGCAGTACTTC
TRBV5-1	-	TRBD2	TRBJ2-1	CASSFGGGRYNEQFF	TGCGCCAGCAGCTTCGGGGGAGGGCGGTACAATGAGCAGTTCTTC
TRBV5-1	-	TRBD1	TRBJ1-6	CASSPGDSGGGSPLHF	TGCGCCAGCAGCCCTGGGGACAGCGGGGGGGGTTCACCCCTCCACTTT
TRBV11-3	-	TRBD1	TRBJ2-3	CASSHGQGMDTQYF	TGTGCCAGCAGCCACGGACAGGGGATGGATACGCAGTATTTT
TRBV5-1	-	TRBD1	TRBJ2-1	CASSPDRAWNEQFF	TGCGCCAGCAGCCCGGACAGGGCCTGGAATGAGCAGTTCTTC
TRBV11-2	-	-	TRBJ1-1	CASSQHLNTEAFF	TGTGCCAGCAGCCAACACCTGAACACTGAAGCTTTCTTT
TRBV5-6	-	TRBD1	TRBJ1-5	CASTLTGAYSNQPQHF	TGTGCCAGCACCCTGACAGGGGCTTATAGCAATCAGCCCCAGCATTTT
TRBV4-2	-	TRBD2	TRBJ2-1	CASSQGGTSFVEQFF	TGTGCCAGCAGCCAAGGGGGGACTAGCTTTGTTGAGCAGTTCTTC
TRBV10-1	-	TRBD1	TRBJ2-5	CARPDRGGETQYF	TGCGCCAGGCCAGACAGGGGGGGAGAGACCCAGTACTTC
TRBV11-1	-	-	TRBJ2-5	CASSLGLQETQYF	TGTGCCAGCAGCTTAGGACTACAAGAGACCCAGTACTTC
TRBV4-2	-	-	TRBJ2-1	CASSQDRRGGRNEQFF	TGTGCCAGCAGCCAAGATCGTAGGGGGGGCCGAAATGAGCAGTTCTTC
TRBV3-1/TRBV3-2	-	TRBD2	TRBJ2-5	CASSRTSGGNLQETQYF	TGTGCCAGCAGCCGGACTAGCGGGGGAAATTTACAAGAGACCCAGTACTTC
TRBV7-2	-	-	TRBJ1-1	CASSFREPPEAFF	TGTGCCAGCAGCTTTAGAGAGCCCCCAGAAGCTTTCTTT